This T cell receptor beta chain was recorded in a study of Graves' ophthalmopathy and Graves' hyperthyroidism. This clonotype came up many times. Trimming pared 3 bases from V and 4 bases from J, leaving 10 bases between. CDR3 length: 13 residues. Germline lookup yields CDR1 LNHDA and CDR2 SQIVND (reference sequence). The authors amplified TCR beta CDR3 regions, and they did so from RNA transcripts for repertoire sequencing. Second-round multiplex PCR came after a first-round RT-PCR that employed HTBI primers. TCRdb reprocessed the multiplex PCR reads with MiXCR, giving one entry per CDR3 protein. The sample includes some 400,000 distinct CDR3 sequences, about 16% of them seen just once.

The TCR comes from a woman younger than 35 with Graves' ophthalmopathy. This chain joins TRBV19 and TRBJ2-7, with a possible D match to TRBD2 (5 bases). Material for sequencing was peripheral blood. This chain's CDR3 is CASSIGPGYEQYF. The DNA of the CDR3 is TGTGCCAGTAGTATCGGGCCGGGATACGAGCAGTACTTC.